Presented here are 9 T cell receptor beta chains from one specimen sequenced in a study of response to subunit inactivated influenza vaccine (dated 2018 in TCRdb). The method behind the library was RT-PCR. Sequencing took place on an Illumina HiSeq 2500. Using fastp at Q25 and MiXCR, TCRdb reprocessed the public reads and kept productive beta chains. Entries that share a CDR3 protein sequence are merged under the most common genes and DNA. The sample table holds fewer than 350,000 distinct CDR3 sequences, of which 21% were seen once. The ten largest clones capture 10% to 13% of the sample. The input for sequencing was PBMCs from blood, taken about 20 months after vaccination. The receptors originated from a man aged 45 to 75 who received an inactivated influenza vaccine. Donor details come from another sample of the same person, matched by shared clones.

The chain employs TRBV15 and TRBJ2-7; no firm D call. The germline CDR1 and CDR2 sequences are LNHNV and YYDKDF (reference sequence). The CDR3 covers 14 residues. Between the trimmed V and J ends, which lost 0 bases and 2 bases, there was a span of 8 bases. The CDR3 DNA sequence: TGTGCCACCAGCAGAGAAGACCGGCCCTACGAGCAGTACTTC. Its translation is CATSREDRPYEQYF.

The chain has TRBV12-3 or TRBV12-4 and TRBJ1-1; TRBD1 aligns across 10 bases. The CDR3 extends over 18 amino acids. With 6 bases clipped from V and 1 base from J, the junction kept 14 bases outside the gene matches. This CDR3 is CASRNWGTGVSSNTEAFF. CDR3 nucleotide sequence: TGTGCCAGCAGGAACTGGGGGACAGGGGTTTCTTCGAACACTGAAGCTTTCTTT.

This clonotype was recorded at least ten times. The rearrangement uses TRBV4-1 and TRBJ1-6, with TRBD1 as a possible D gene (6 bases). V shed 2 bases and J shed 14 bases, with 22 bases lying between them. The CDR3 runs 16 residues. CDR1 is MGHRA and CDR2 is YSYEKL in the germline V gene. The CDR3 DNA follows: TGCGCCAGCAGCCAACGGGGACACCTGCGATCGGAGGCCCTCCACTTT. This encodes CASSQRGHLRSEALHF.

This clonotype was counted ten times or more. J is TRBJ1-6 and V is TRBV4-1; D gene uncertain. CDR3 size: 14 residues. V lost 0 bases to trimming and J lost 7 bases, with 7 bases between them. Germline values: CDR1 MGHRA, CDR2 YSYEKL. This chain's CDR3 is CASSQELGNSPLHF. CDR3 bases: TGCGCCAGCAGCCAAGAGCTGGGGAATTCACCCCTCCACTTT.

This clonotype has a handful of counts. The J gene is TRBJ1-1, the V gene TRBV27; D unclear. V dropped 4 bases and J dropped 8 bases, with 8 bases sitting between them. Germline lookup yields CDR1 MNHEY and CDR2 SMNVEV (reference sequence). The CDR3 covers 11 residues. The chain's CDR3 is CASSSRLEAFF. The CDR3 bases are TGTGCCAGCAGTTCCAGACTAGAAGCTTTCTTT.

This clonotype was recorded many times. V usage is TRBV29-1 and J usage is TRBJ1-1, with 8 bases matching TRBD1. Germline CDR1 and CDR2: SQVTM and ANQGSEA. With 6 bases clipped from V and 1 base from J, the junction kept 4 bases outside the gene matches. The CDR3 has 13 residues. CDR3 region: CSVDRGENTEAFF. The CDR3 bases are TGCAGCGTAGACAGGGGCGAGAACACTGAAGCTTTCTTT.

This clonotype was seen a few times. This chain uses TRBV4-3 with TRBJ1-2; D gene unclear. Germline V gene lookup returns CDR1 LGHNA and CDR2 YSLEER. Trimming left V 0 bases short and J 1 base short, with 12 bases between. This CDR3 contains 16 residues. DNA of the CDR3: TGCGCCAGCAGCCAAGATCTTTCGAGTTATAACTATGGCTACACCTTC. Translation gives CASSQDLSSYNYGYTF.

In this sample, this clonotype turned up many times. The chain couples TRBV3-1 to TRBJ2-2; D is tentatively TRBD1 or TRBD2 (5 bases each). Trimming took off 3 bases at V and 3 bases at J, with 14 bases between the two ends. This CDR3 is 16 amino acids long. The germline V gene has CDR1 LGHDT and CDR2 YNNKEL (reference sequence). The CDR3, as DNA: TGTGCCAGCAGCCAGACACCTGGGGGACACACCGGGGAGCTGTTTTTT. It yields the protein CASSQTPGGHTGELFF.

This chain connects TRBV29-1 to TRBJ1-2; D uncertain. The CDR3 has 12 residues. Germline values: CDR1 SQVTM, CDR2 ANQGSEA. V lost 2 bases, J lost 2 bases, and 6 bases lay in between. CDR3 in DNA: TGCAGCGTTGAACTGGAGAACTATGGCTACACCTTC. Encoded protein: CSVELENYGYTF.